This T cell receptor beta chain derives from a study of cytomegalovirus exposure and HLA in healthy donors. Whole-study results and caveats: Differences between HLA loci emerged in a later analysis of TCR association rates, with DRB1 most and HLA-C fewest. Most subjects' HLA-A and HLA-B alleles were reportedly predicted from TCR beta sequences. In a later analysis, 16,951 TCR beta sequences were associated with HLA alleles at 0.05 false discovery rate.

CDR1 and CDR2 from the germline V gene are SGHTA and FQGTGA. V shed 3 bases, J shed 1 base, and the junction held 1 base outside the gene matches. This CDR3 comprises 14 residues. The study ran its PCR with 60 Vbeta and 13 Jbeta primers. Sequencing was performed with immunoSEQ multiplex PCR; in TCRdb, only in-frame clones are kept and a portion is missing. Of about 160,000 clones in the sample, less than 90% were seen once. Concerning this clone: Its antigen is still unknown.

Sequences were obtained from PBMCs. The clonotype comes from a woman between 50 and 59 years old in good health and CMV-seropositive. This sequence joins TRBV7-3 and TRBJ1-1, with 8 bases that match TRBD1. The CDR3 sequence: CASSLGQENTEAFF. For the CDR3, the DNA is TGTGCCAGCAGCTTGGGACAGGAGAACACTGAAGCTTTCTTT. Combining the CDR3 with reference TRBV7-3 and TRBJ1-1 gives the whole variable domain GAGVSQTPSNKVTEKGKYVELRCDPISGHTALYWYRQSLGQGPEFLIYFQGTGAADDSGLPNDRFFAVRPEGSVSTLKIQRTERGDSAVYLCASSLGQENTEAFFGQGTRLTVV.